The 30 T cell receptor beta chains given below trace back to one sample, sequenced in a study of shared clonotypes between healthy human individuals. Libraries were prepared by immunoSEQ multiplex PCR; TCRdb keeps only in-frame clonotypes and omits some of them. The sample holds millions of clones, roughly 94% seen once. The specimen sequenced was naive CD4+ T cells sorted from blood. Subset specified: CD45RA+ positively selected. These TCRs come from a man between 18 and 29 years old in good health.

This clone appeared a single time. The rearrangement uses TRBV10-3 and TRBJ2-7; 7 bases are shared with TRBD2. Germline assignment: CDR1 ENHRY and CDR2 SYGVKD. This CDR3 comprises 16 residues. Trimming cost V 8 bases and J 3 bases; bases outside gene matches: 16. The CDR3 DNA reads as TGTGCCATCGGGGAGGGGACTTTCGGACCAAACTACGAGCAGTACTTC. It encodes CAIGEGTFGPNYEQYF.

The chain is built from TRBV10-3 and TRBJ1-5, with unresolved D. The V and J ends lost 3 bases and 6 bases respectively, with 9 bases between them. The CDR3 loop spans 13 amino acids. The V gene's germline CDR1 is ENHRY and CDR2 SYGVKD. This CDR3 reads CAISDAGFQPQHF. The CDR3 coding sequence is TGTGCCATCAGTGACGCAGGATTTCAGCCCCAGCATTTT.

V and J are TRBV6-6 and TRBJ1-6; TRBD1 matches at 8 bases. Trimming cost V 6 bases and J 9 bases; bases outside gene matches: 13. Germline values: CDR1 MNHNY, CDR2 SVGAGI (reference sequence). The CDR3 is 16 residues long. The chain's CDR3 is CASSLTRQGWGSPLHF. The CDR3 DNA reads as TGTGCCAGCAGCCTAACCCGACAGGGGTGGGGTTCACCCCTCCACTTT.

On this clone itself: This same CDR3 is encoded by further DNA sequences in the sample. V gene TRBV9 combines with J gene TRBJ2-3; D uncertain. Germline V gene data show CDR1 as SGDLS and CDR2 as YYNGEE. Trimming left V 0 bases short and J 3 bases short, with 5 bases between. The CDR3 length is 13 residues. The CDR3 DNA is TGTGCCAGCAGCGTAGGGGCAACAGATACGCAGTATTTT. Amino acids: CASSVGATDTQYF.

V gene TRBV7-2 combines with J gene TRBJ2-1, with 11 bases fitting TRBD1. The CDR3 totals 15 residues. Germline V gives CDR1 SGHTA, CDR2 FQGNSA. The J segment lost 5 bases and the V segment lost 5 bases, leaving 5 bases of the junction unmatched. The CDR3 DNA follows: TGTGCCAGCAGCCCCGGACAGGGGGCCAACAATGAGCAGTTCTTC. It is translated as CASSPGQGANNEQFF.

The chain uses TRBV25-1 and TRBJ1-6; maybe TRBD1 (5 bases). The V end was cut by 1 base, the J end by 9 bases, with 16 bases between. CDR1 and CDR2 from the germline V gene are MGHDK and SYGVNS. The CDR3 is 16 residues long. Here the CDR3 DNA reads TGTGCCAGCAGTGAATTCCCCGGTAGGGGTAGTTCACCCCTCCACTTT. It specifies CASSEFPGRGSSPLHF.

This chain connects TRBV7-2 to TRBJ1-2; D is possibly TRBD1 (5 bases). CDR3 length: 18 amino acids. Germline CDR1 reads SGHTA; CDR2 reads FQGNSA. V lost 3 bases to trimming and J lost 0 bases, with 20 bases between them. CDR3 DNA: TGTGCCAGCAGCTTCCCGCTCCTACCGGGACCTGCTAACTATGGCTACACCTTC. It translates to CASSFPLLPGPANYGYTF.

The chain couples TRBV6-5 to TRBJ2-2; no reliable D call. CDR1 is MNHEY, CDR2 SVGAGI, per germline. The CDR3 is made up of 14 amino acids. V was pared by 2 bases and J by 1 base, with 5 bases between. CDR3 sequence reads: CASSYLRNTGELFF. As DNA, the CDR3 is TGTGCCAGCAGTTACCTCCGGAACACCGGGGAGCTGTTTTTT.

The chain employs TRBV28 and TRBJ1-5; possibly TRBD1 for D (5 bases). Trimming took 2 bases from V and 9 from J, leaving 20 bases between them. Germline lookup yields CDR1 MDHEN and CDR2 SYDVKM. The CDR3 sequence is 16 residues long. DNA of the CDR3: TGTGCCAGCAGTTTAGGGGCTGGGCAGGCTTGGGGGCCCCAGCATTTT. Its translation: CASSLGAGQAWGPQHF.

This clone has a single count. Other DNA sequences from this sample encode an identical CDR3 as well. The chain combines TRBV5-4 with TRBJ2-1; TRBD2 might be the D (6 bases). The CDR3 spans 15 residues. CDR1 is SGHNT, CDR2 YYREEE, per germline (reference sequence). V was pared by 0 bases and J by 0 bases, with 7 bases between. The CDR3, as DNA: TGTGCCAGCAGCTTGGTGGGGGGCTCCTACAATGAGCAGTTCTTC. This sequence encodes CASSLVGGSYNEQFF.

The chain is built from TRBV2 and TRBJ1-1; TRBD1 might be the D (6 bases). The V end was cut by 0 bases, the J end by 3 bases, with 11 bases between. CDR1 SNHLY and CDR2 FYNNEI come from the germline V gene. The CDR3 runs 15 residues. CDR3 nucleotides: TGTGCCAGCAGTGAAGCGCAGGGGACTCACACTGAAGCTTTCTTT. Encoded protein: CASSEAQGTHTEAFF.

Only one count was recorded for this clone. The chain has TRBV6-5 and TRBJ1-6, with 7 nucleotides matching TRBD1. There are 13 residues in the CDR3. V shed 6 bases and J 10 bases; nucleotides not matched to a gene: 6. Per germline, CDR1 MNHEY and CDR2 SVGAGI. For the CDR3, the DNA is TGTGCCAGCAGCACACAGGGGAACTCACCCCTCCACTTT. This encodes CASSTQGNSPLHF.

This clone was recorded only once. The chain couples TRBV19 to TRBJ2-5, with 11 positions matching TRBD2. Germline CDR1 LNHDA, CDR2 SQIVND (reference sequence). The CDR3 runs to 15 residues. The ends lost 2 bases at V and 4 bases at J; junction bases unmatched: 3. CDR3: CASSIFGTSGETQYF. CDR3 bases: TGTGCCAGTAGTATATTCGGGACTAGCGGAGAGACCCAGTACTTC.

The J gene is TRBJ1-2, the V gene TRBV25-1; D is undetermined. Germline V gives CDR1 MGHDK, CDR2 SYGVNS. The CDR3 has 11 residues. The ends were cut back, 3 bases at V and 7 bases at J, with 6 bases in the middle. The DNA of the CDR3 is TGTGCCAGCAGTGACATTACTGGCTACACCTTC. Protein product: CASSDITGYTF.

Details on this clone: Other nucleotide sequences from this sample produce the same CDR3. This sequence joins TRBV2 and TRBJ1-4; no definite D call. Germline CDR1 and CDR2: SNHLY and FYNNEI. V was shortened by 4 bases and J by 5 bases, with 8 bases between the two germline ends. The CDR3 length is 13 residues. In DNA form, the CDR3 reads TGTGCCAGCAGTGTGGAGAGGAATGAAAAACTGTTTTTT. Translation gives CASSVERNEKLFF.

This chain joins TRBV27 and TRBJ2-2; D is perhaps TRBD2 (6 bases). V was pared by 1 base and J by 0 bases, with 9 bases between. The CDR3 sequence is 16 residues long. Germline CDR1 MNHEY, CDR2 SMNVEV (reference sequence). The CDR3 sequence is CASSLLGTPNTGELFF. CDR3 DNA: TGTGCCAGCAGTTTATTAGGGACTCCGAACACCGGGGAGCTGTTTTTT.

Details on this clone: Other DNA sequences in the sample encode the same CDR3. V is TRBV18 and J is TRBJ2-7, with TRBD2 identical over 14 bases. V gave up 2 bases and J gave up 6 bases; unmatched junction bases: 0. The germline V gene has CDR1 KGHSH and CDR2 LQKENI. This CDR3 spans 14 amino acids. CDR3 sequence reads: CASSPGLAGGEQYF. The CDR3 DNA follows: TGTGCCAGCTCACCAGGACTAGCGGGAGGCGAGCAGTACTTC.

J is TRBJ1-3 and V is TRBV9; D uncertain. The CDR3 consists of 12 residues. The germline gives CDR1 SGDLS, CDR2 YYNGEE. V dropped 4 bases and J dropped 1 base, with 3 bases sitting between them. The CDR3 loop is CASSQSGNTIYF. CDR3 nucleotides: TGTGCCAGCAGCCAATCTGGAAACACCATATATTTT.

The chain joins TRBV5-6 to TRBJ1-1, with D perhaps TRBD1 (5 bases). Germline CDR1 is SGHDT and CDR2 is YYEEEE. CDR3 length: 12 amino acids. Between the trimmed V and J ends, which lost 0 bases and 11 bases, there was a span of 11 bases. CDR3 coding DNA: TGTGCCAGCAGCTTGGCTGACAGATCGGCTTTCTTT. Translated: CASSLADRSAFF.

This chain connects TRBV28 to TRBJ1-1, with 12 bases fitting TRBD1. This CDR3 region has 17 residues. V lost 5 bases and J lost 1; bases outside the gene matches: 8. Germline CDR1 is MDHEN and CDR2 is SYDVKM. The CDR3 here is CASSAMPGQGANTEAFF. The CDR3 coding sequence is TGTGCCAGCAGTGCTATGCCGGGACAGGGGGCGAACACTGAAGCTTTCTTT.

The chain links TRBV6-1 to TRBJ1-6, with 9 bases aligning to TRBD1. The CDR3 has 15 amino acids. Germline CDR1 reads MNHNS; CDR2 reads SASEGT. V lost 6 bases, J lost 4 bases, and 4 bases stayed unmatched. CDR3 nucleotides: TGTGCCAGCAGCGGACAGGGGAAGTATAATTCACCCCTCCACTTT. Its protein product is CASSGQGKYNSPLHF.

Comments on this clone: Within the sample, other DNA sequences also encode this same CDR3. The V call is TRBV18, the J call TRBJ2-1; 7 nucleotides agree with TRBD1. The germline gives CDR1 KGHSH, CDR2 LQKENI. With V trimmed by 3 bases and J by 0 bases, 2 bases remained unmatched. There are 15 residues in the CDR3. CDR3 loop: CASSPGQSSYNEQFF. The CDR3 DNA reads TGTGCCAGCTCACCGGGACAGAGCTCCTACAATGAGCAGTTCTTC.

This chain links TRBV10-3 with TRBJ2-2; possible D gene TRBD1, 6 bases. The V gene lost 0 bases and the J gene lost 1 base, with 9 bases spanning the gap. The germline gives CDR1 ENHRY, CDR2 SYGVKD. The CDR3 runs to 16 residues. The DNA for the CDR3 is TGTGCCATCAGTGAGTCGGACAGTAAGAACACCGGGGAGCTGTTTTTT. Its protein is CAISESDSKNTGELFF.

The V call is TRBV4-1, the J call TRBJ2-3, with TRBD2 matching over 13 bases. The V gene's germline CDR1 is MGHRA and CDR2 YSYEKL. The CDR3 has 16 residues. The junction had 2 bases not matched to a gene; V was cut back by 2 bases and J by 3 bases. The CDR3 here is CASSQTGLAGTDTQYF. The CDR3 DNA reads TGCGCCAGCAGCCAAACGGGACTAGCGGGAACAGATACGCAGTATTTT.

The V gene is TRBV9, the J gene TRBJ1-2; a weak D match, TRBD1 (6 bases). Trimming shortened V by 4 bases and J by 10 bases, and 23 bases separated the two germline ends. This CDR3 comprises 15 residues. From germline, CDR1 is SGDLS and CDR2 YYNGEE. The CDR3 is CASSTGDILTMNYTF. The CDR3 DNA reads TGTGCCAGCAGCACCGGGGACATCTTAACTATGAACTACACCTTC.

The V and J genes are TRBV6-1 and TRBJ1-1; D is unresolved. Germline V lookup: CDR1 MNHNS, CDR2 SASEGT. The CDR3 runs 13 residues. V lost 3 bases, J lost 6 bases, and 11 bases lay in between. This CDR3 is CASSEVSFSEAFF. The DNA for the CDR3 is TGTGCCAGCAGTGAGGTCAGTTTCTCTGAAGCTTTCTTT.

The genes are TRBV6-1 and TRBJ1-6, with TRBD1 matching over 7 bases. The trim removed 4 bases at V and 7 bases at J, leaving 7 bases unmatched. This CDR3 has 15 residues. CDR1 is MNHNS and CDR2 is SASEGT in the germline V gene. The CDR3 DNA sequence: TGTGCCAGCAGTGGGAGACAGGGACTAAATTCACCCCTCCACTTT. Its protein is CASSGRQGLNSPLHF.

The chain is built from TRBV6-5 and TRBJ2-6; maybe TRBD1 (6 bases). The germline V gene encodes CDR1 MNHEY and CDR2 SVGAGI. Trimming removed 8 bases at V and 2 bases at J, with 13 bases between. CDR3 length: 15 amino acids. CDR3 coding DNA: TGTGCCAGCGCCTCTGGGGGCGCTGGGGCCAACGTCCTGACTTTC. This codes for CASASGGAGANVLTF.

The chain is built from TRBV18 and TRBJ2-5; D not resolved. Germline V gene data show CDR1 as KGHSH and CDR2 as LQKENI. This CDR3 spans 15 amino acids. V lost 2 bases and J lost 4, with 14 bases in between. In DNA, the CDR3 is TGTGCCAGCTCACCATCCGGGTGGACCGGAGAGACCCAGTACTTC. It encodes CASSPSGWTGETQYF.

The chain's CDR3 is CASSVLLGSNEQFF. The CDR3 nucleotides are TGTGCCAGCAGTGTTCTACTAGGGAGCAACGAGCAGTTCTTC. This rearrangement joins TRBV2 to TRBJ2-1, with a weak D call TRBD2 (5 bases). Per germline, CDR1 SNHLY and CDR2 FYNNEI. CDR3 length: 14 amino acids. V lost 4 bases, J lost 10 bases, and 17 bases lay in between.